Below are 17 T cell receptor beta chains sequenced from a single sample in a study of blood T cells in healthy people across ages. A second about 7 to 12 cycle PCR used barcoded and J-beta primers. In TCRdb, the 5' RACE reads were re-called with MiXCR into one record per CDR3 protein. The sample has around 1,600,000 distinct CDR3 sequences; approximately 43% are singletons. The material sequenced was blood. All receptors derive from a woman younger than 30 in good health.

The CDR3 sequence: CASSKGGGGDTQYF. In DNA form, the CDR3 reads TGTGCCAGCAGTAAGGGTGGGGGCGGTGATACGCAGTATTTT. This sequence joins TRBV7-2 and TRBJ2-3; D may be TRBD1 (6 bases). The CDR3 sequence is 14 residues long. Germline V gives CDR1 SGHTA, CDR2 FQGNSA. V was clipped by 6 bases and J by 6 bases, with 16 bases between them.

The J gene is TRBJ2-2, the V gene TRBV12-3 or TRBV12-4; a weak D match, TRBD1 (5 bases). CDR3 length equals 15 residues. V lost 3 bases, J lost 0 bases, and 8 bases lay in between. The CDR3 protein is CASSFPRANTGELFF. The CDR3 nucleotides are TGTGCCAGCAGTTTTCCCAGGGCGAACACCGGGGAGCTGTTTTTT.

The gene calls are TRBV3-1 and TRBJ1-2; no firm D call. Germline CDR1 is LGHDT and CDR2 is YNNKEL (reference sequence). The ends were cut back, 4 bases at V and 4 bases at J, with 13 bases in the middle. The CDR3 length is 14 residues. The CDR3 is CASSPAPGLYGYTF. DNA of the CDR3: TGTGCCAGCAGCCCAGCCCCCGGGCTCTATGGCTACACCTTC. Full variable domain (remainder filled in from reference TRBV3-1 and TRBJ1-2): DTAVSQTPKYLVTQMGNDKSIKCEQNLGHDTMYWYKQDSKKFLKIMFSYNNKELIINETVPNRFSPKSPDKAHLNLHINSLELGDSAVYFCASSPAPGLYGYTFGSGTRLTVV.

The V and J genes are TRBV5-4 and TRBJ2-3; the D call may be TRBD1 or TRBD2 (5 bases each). V lost 5 bases and J lost 4, with 14 bases in between. The CDR3 runs to 14 residues. Looked up from germline, CDR1 is SGHNT and CDR2 is YYREEE (reference sequence). For the CDR3, the DNA is TGTGCCAGCAGGCCGGGACCAGGCCCAGATACGCAGTATTTT. It encodes CASRPGPGPDTQYF.

The chain has TRBV4-1 and TRBJ2-3, with a weak D call TRBD1 (7 bases). Germline lookup yields CDR1 MGHRA and CDR2 YSYEKL. Trimming cost V 1 base and J 1 base, with 12 bases left between them. The CDR3 consists of 16 residues. CDR3 amino acids: CASSQAPRGGTDTQYF. The CDR3 nucleotides are TGCGCCAGCAGCCAAGCGCCCAGGGGGGGCACAGATACGCAGTATTTT.

V is TRBV20-1 and J is TRBJ2-2; D may be TRBD2 (6 bases). This CDR3 comprises 14 residues. Per germline, CDR1 DFQATT and CDR2 SNEGSKA (reference sequence). The V and J ends lost 1 base and 4 bases respectively, with 10 bases between them. In DNA form, the CDR3 reads TGCAGTGCTAGAGTTAGCGGAAGCACCGGGGAGCTGTTTTTT. Translating gives CSARVSGSTGELFF.

The chain links TRBV11-2 to TRBJ2-3; D gene unclear. CDR1 is SGHAT and CDR2 is FQNNGV in the germline V gene. This CDR3 region has 13 residues. V lost 5 bases, J lost 7 bases, and 13 bases lay in between. The CDR3 DNA reads as TGTGCCAGCAGCCCCGGGCAGACGCATACGCAGTATTTT. Encoded protein: CASSPGQTHTQYF.

The genes are TRBV5-1 and TRBJ2-2; D uncertain. Looked up from germline, CDR1 is SGHRS and CDR2 is YFSETQ. The CDR3 is 13 residues long. V shed 6 bases and J shed 1 base, with 7 bases lying between them. The CDR3 coding sequence is TGCGCCAGCATGGCAGAGAACACCGGGGAGCTGTTTTTT. Encoded protein: CASMAENTGELFF.

On this clonotype itself: This may arise from a read error, as a much more abundant clone is one base away. The chain has TRBV5-1 and TRBJ2-3; D gene uncertain. The CDR3 spans 12 residues. CDR1 SGHRS and CDR2 YFSETQ come from the germline V gene. Trimming shortened V by 0 bases and J by 6 bases, and 5 bases separated the two germline ends. CDR3 sequence reads: CASSLAFDTQYF. Written as DNA, the CDR3 is TGCGCCAGCAGCTTGGCCTTCGATACGCAGTATTTT.

The chain is built from TRBV4-1 and TRBJ2-3; a weak D match, TRBD2 (6 bases). V was trimmed by 2 bases and J by 1 base, leaving 13 bases between them. The CDR3 loop spans 16 amino acids. Germline lookup yields CDR1 MGHRA and CDR2 YSYEKL. The CDR3, as DNA: TGCGCCAGCAGCCAATTTACTAGCCCGGGCACAGATACGCAGTATTTT. Translated: CASSQFTSPGTDTQYF.

This clonotype was seen ten or more times. V gene TRBV25-1 combines with J gene TRBJ2-3; TRBD2 matches at 7 bases. Trimming removed 6 bases from V and 3 bases from J; junction bases left unmatched: 3. CDR3 length: 13 residues. Germline values: CDR1 MGHDK, CDR2 SYGVNS. The CDR3 DNA is TGTGCCAGCAGGTCCGGGGGGACAGATACGCAGTATTTT. Translation: CASRSGGTDTQYF.

This clonotype was counted only a few times. The chain couples TRBV7-2 to TRBJ2-1; TRBD2 matches 10 bases. There are 18 residues in the CDR3. Trimming took 2 bases from V and 8 from J; bases not matched to a gene: 15. CDR1 and CDR2 from the germline V gene are SGHTA and FQGNSA. The CDR3 DNA sequence: TGTGCCAGCAGCTTAAGGCCAATGGTAGCGGGGGGTTCGGATGAGCAGTTCTTC. Translated, it gives CASSLRPMVAGGSDEQFF.

The chain links TRBV28 to TRBJ2-7; 9 positions agree with TRBD2. Germline V gives CDR1 MDHEN, CDR2 SYDVKM. The CDR3 consists of 14 residues. V lost 6 bases, J lost 0 bases, and 3 bases stayed unmatched. The chain's CDR3 is CASRGSGSSYEQYF. Here the CDR3 DNA reads TGTGCCAGCAGGGGTAGCGGGAGCTCCTACGAGCAGTACTTC.

This chain links TRBV20-1 with TRBJ2-2; weak D call: TRBD2 (7 bases). The CDR3 is 17 amino acids. Trimming removed 3 bases from V and 0 bases from J, with 17 bases in between. Germline V lookup: CDR1 DFQATT, CDR2 SNEGSKA (reference sequence). In DNA, the CDR3 is TGCAGTGCTAGTCCCAGTCGGGGGGCACCGAACACCGGGGAGCTGTTTTTT. It specifies CSASPSRGAPNTGELFF.

J is TRBJ1-1 and V is TRBV30; D uncertain. V was shortened by 2 bases and J by 6 bases, with 7 bases between the two germline ends. In germline, CDR1 is GTSNPN, CDR2 SVGIG (reference sequence). CDR3 size: 11 residues. In DNA form, the CDR3 reads TGTGCCTGGAGTTCCGACCCTGAAGCTTTCTTT. Protein product: CAWSSDPEAFF. The full variable domain, in which reference TRBV30 and TRBJ1-1 provide the parts outside the CDR3, is SQTIHQWPATLVQPVGSPLSLECTVEGTSNPNLYWYRQAAGRGLQLLFYSVGIGQISSEVPQNLSASRPQDRQFILSSKKLLLSDSGFYLCAWSSDPEAFFGQGTRLTVV.

This chain links TRBV6-2 or TRBV6-3 with TRBJ2-4; 9 bases align to TRBD1. The J call may be incorrect, as the DNA end agrees better with TRBJ2-7. Germline CDR1 is MNHEY and CDR2 is SVGEGT. This CDR3 contains 16 residues. The CDR3 region is CASSYRGQGSLNEQYF. The CDR3 region has the DNA TGTGCCAGCAGTTACAGGGGACAGGGTTCTTTGAACGAGCAGTACTTC.

This chain connects TRBV3-1 to TRBJ1-5, with D possibly matching TRBD1 (5 bases). V shed 3 bases and J shed 2 bases, with 14 bases lying between them. CDR3 length: 16 residues. CDR1 and CDR2 (germline): LGHDT, YNNKEL (reference sequence). In nucleotides, the CDR3 is TGTGCCAGCAGCCAGACGGGGGGAAGTGGCAATCAGCCCCAGCATTTT. It specifies CASSQTGGSGNQPQHF.